The text below deals with one T cell receptor beta chain. Data came from immunoSEQ multiplex PCR; TCRdb stores just in-frame clones and leaves some out. The sample has 35,000 to 40,000 clones; roughly four fifths are singletons. This entry comes from a study of preoperative IRX-2 immunotherapy in early breast cancer. Germline-derived CDR1 and CDR2 are MNHGY and SAAAGT. Trimming removed 2 bases from V and 6 bases from J, with 11 bases in between. The length of the CDR3 is 13 residues. Treatment indicated: preoperative locoregional IRX-2 cytokine immunotherapy. J is TRBJ2-7 and V is TRBV6-8; D remains ambiguous. The TCR comes from a human donor with breast cancer. The sequenced sample was lymph node tissue, obtained after IRX-2 immunotherapy. CDR3 region: CASSYGSYTEQYF. CDR3 nucleotides: TGTGCCAGCAGTTACGGCTCCTACACCGAGCAGTACTTC.